The 18 T cell receptor beta chains below all came from one sample that was sequenced in a study of blood T cell repertoires in COVID-19 (dated by TCRdb to about 2020). The library was produced with the immunoSEQ multiplex PCR assay. In TCRdb, the immuneACCESS table is reduced to in-frame sequences with V and J assigned. These tables do not hold every clone; where another copy was compared, an unresolved V gene accounts for under half, and the others remain unexplained. This sample lists roughly 200,000 clones; 88% were detected once. The biggest ten clones account for about 1.7% of the sample. The sample comprised peripheral blood. The receptors were sampled from a man aged 65 to 85 with acute or convalescent COVID-19.

The J gene is TRBJ2-2, the V gene TRBV5-1; D not certain. V lost 0 bases, J lost 1 base, and 7 bases lay in between. The CDR3 contains 15 residues. CDR1 and CDR2 (germline): SGHRS, YFSETQ. CDR3 in DNA: TGCGCCAGCAGCTTGGTGACACAGAACACCGGGGAGCTGTTTTTT. Translated, it gives CASSLVTQNTGELFF.

The J gene is TRBJ1-5, the V gene TRBV2; D gene uncertain. Per germline, CDR1 SNHLY and CDR2 FYNNEI. The CDR3 runs to 12 residues. Trimming shortened V by 6 bases and J by 2 bases, and 5 bases separated the two germline ends. CDR3 region: CASREGNQPQHF. The DNA of the CDR3 is TGTGCCAGCAGGGAGGGCAATCAGCCCCAGCATTTT.

This chain joins TRBV2 and TRBJ1-5; 9 bases agree with TRBD1. The germline gives CDR1 SNHLY, CDR2 FYNNEI. The V segment lost 2 bases and the J segment 5 bases; nucleotides outside the gene matches: 4. The CDR3 extends over 15 amino acids. The CDR3 here is CASSEWGQGHQPQHF. CDR3 sequence (DNA): TGTGCCAGCAGTGAATGGGGACAGGGACATCAGCCCCAGCATTTT.

This clone was seen only once. The chain has TRBV5-6 and TRBJ2-1, with D possibly matching TRBD2 (5 bases). Trimming left V 0 bases short and J 7 bases short, with 14 bases between. This CDR3 is 15 amino acids long. Germline CDR1 SGHDT, CDR2 YYEEEE. CDR3 loop: CASSLVPGVENEQFF. CDR3 DNA: TGTGCCAGCAGCTTGGTACCCGGGGTGGAGAATGAGCAGTTCTTC.

The rearrangement joins TRBV28 to TRBJ2-1; a weak D match, TRBD1 (5 bases). Trimming took 7 bases from V and 12 from J, leaving 13 bases between them. The CDR3 loop spans 11 amino acids. Germline CDR1 is MDHEN and CDR2 is SYDVKM. The CDR3 here is CASNQGFRQFF. The DNA for the CDR3 is TGTGCCAGCAACCAGGGTTTTCGGCAGTTCTTC.

This clone has just one count. The chain carries TRBV10-3 and TRBJ2-3; 10 nucleotides match TRBD1. Germline loops: CDR1 ENHRY, CDR2 SYGVKD. V shed 5 bases, J shed 6 bases, and the junction held 5 bases outside the gene matches. CDR3 length: 14 amino acids. Here the CDR3 reads CAISMGQGTDTQYF. The CDR3 nucleotides read TGTGCCATCAGTATGGGACAGGGGACGGATACGCAGTATTTT.

The chain links TRBV6-1 to TRBJ1-5; 9 nucleotides align to TRBD1. Germline assignment: CDR1 MNHNS and CDR2 SASEGT. Germline trimming cut 4 bases from V and 5 bases from J; bases unmatched to any gene: 9. The CDR3 has 16 residues. In nucleotides, the CDR3 is TGTGCCAGCAGTGCGACCGGGACAGGGCATGATCAGCCCCAGCATTTT. This encodes CASSATGTGHDQPQHF.

This chain connects TRBV11-2 to TRBJ1-1, with 10 bases matching TRBD1. Per germline, CDR1 SGHAT and CDR2 FQNNGV. V was clipped by 5 bases and J by 7 bases; unmatched bases: 7. The CDR3 runs 14 residues. The CDR3 nucleotides are TGTGCCAGCAGCCAAAGACAGGGGGCGGTTGAAGCTTTCTTT. Its protein is CASSQRQGAVEAFF.

The rearrangement uses TRBV6-6 and TRBJ2-7; D ambiguous. This CDR3 contains 11 residues. Trimming took 6 bases from V and 3 from J, leaving 6 bases between them. The germline V gene has CDR1 MNHNY and CDR2 SVGAGI (reference sequence). CDR3 amino acids: CASSRFYEQYF. In DNA, the CDR3 is TGTGCCAGCAGCCGTTTCTACGAGCAGTACTTC.

V gene TRBV7-2 combines with J gene TRBJ1-6, with 8 bases identical to TRBD1. The CDR3 has 16 amino acids. Germline assignment: CDR1 SGHTA and CDR2 FQGNSA. The V segment lost 5 bases and the J segment 8 bases; nucleotides outside the gene matches: 11. The CDR3 DNA reads TGTGCCAGCAGCCCCAATCGAAACAGGGGGGATTCACCCCTCCACTTT. Its translation: CASSPNRNRGDSPLHF.

This chain links TRBV11-2 with TRBJ1-3; maybe TRBD1 (6 bases). The CDR3 totals 15 residues. V lost 0 bases and J lost 1, with 7 bases in between. Germline assignment: CDR1 SGHAT and CDR2 FQNNGV. Here the CDR3 reads CASSLEQGSGNTIYF. As DNA, the CDR3 is TGTGCCAGCAGCTTAGAACAGGGATCTGGAAACACCATATATTTT.

The genes are TRBV5-6 and TRBJ1-1, with D maybe TRBD1 (5 bases). The CDR3 has 14 amino acids. Looked up from germline, CDR1 is SGHDT and CDR2 is YYEEEE. V was shortened by 5 bases and J by 10 bases, with 21 bases between the two germline ends. The chain's CDR3 is CASRLLAGRKGAFF. The CDR3 nucleotides are TGTGCCAGCAGATTGCTAGCAGGGAGGAAGGGAGCTTTCTTT.

The chain uses TRBV11-2 and TRBJ1-2; D is ambiguous. Per germline, CDR1 SGHAT and CDR2 FQNNGV. This CDR3 spans 12 amino acids. Trimming left V 0 bases short and J 7 bases short, with 6 bases between. The CDR3 DNA follows: TGTGCCAGCAGCTTAGAGGCTGCTGGCTACACCTTC. Protein product: CASSLEAAGYTF.

The chain combines TRBV20-1 with TRBJ2-7; TRBD1 is a possible D gene (6 bases). Trimming pared 3 bases from V and 7 bases from J, leaving 16 bases between. Germline CDR1 reads DFQATT; CDR2 reads SNEGSKA (reference sequence). This CDR3 contains 13 residues. CDR3 loop: CSASGQGSREQYF. In DNA, the CDR3 is TGCAGTGCTAGTGGGCAGGGGAGTCGGGAGCAGTACTTC.

This chain connects TRBV5-6 to TRBJ2-2; TRBD2 agrees at 12 bases. This CDR3 spans 17 amino acids. Germline V gene sequence: CDR1 SGHDT, CDR2 YYEEEE. With 2 bases clipped from V and 0 bases from J, the junction kept 2 bases outside the gene matches. The CDR3 spells CASSFRLAGANTGELFF. As DNA, the CDR3 is TGTGCCAGCAGCTTCCGACTAGCGGGGGCGAACACCGGGGAGCTGTTTTTT.

The V and J genes are TRBV18 and TRBJ1-4, with D perhaps matching TRBD1 (5 bases). Germline CDR1 is KGHSH and CDR2 is LQKENI. The CDR3 extends over 19 amino acids. The V and J ends lost 1 base and 5 bases respectively, with 23 bases between them. The CDR3 DNA reads as TGTGCCAGCTCACCACTCGTTTTGCGACAGATCCCCGGCAATGAAAAACTGTTTTTT. This translates into CASSPLVLRQIPGNEKLFF.

The chain is built from TRBV28 and TRBJ1-1, with a possible D match to TRBD1 (6 bases). V lost 6 bases, J lost 7 bases, and 18 bases lay in between. Germline assignment: CDR1 MDHEN and CDR2 SYDVKM. CDR3 length: 14 residues. The CDR3 is CASRAGHQTGEAFF. CDR3 nucleotide sequence: TGTGCCAGCAGAGCGGGACACCAAACCGGTGAAGCTTTCTTT.

The chain carries TRBV2 and TRBJ1-5; 9 bases fit TRBD1. This CDR3 is 15 amino acids long. V was pared by 5 bases and J by 0 bases, with 2 bases of the junction left unmatched. Germline lookup yields CDR1 SNHLY and CDR2 FYNNEI. CDR3 region: CASSWDRDSNQPQHF. The CDR3 nucleotides read TGTGCCAGCAGTTGGGACAGGGATAGCAATCAGCCCCAGCATTTT.